These 14 T cell receptor beta chains share one sample of origin, sequenced in a study of T-cell reconstitution after alpha-beta-depleted transplantation in children. Preparing the TCRbeta library involved the use of unique molecular identifiers. TCRdb reprocessed the PCR reads with MiXCR, giving one entry per CDR3 protein. The data hold 600,000 to 700,000 distinct CDR3 sequences, with 16% observed a single time. The material sequenced was PBMCs from the stem cell graft donor, taken from the stem cell graft. The receptors stem from a human donor who donated a stem cell graft to a child with acute myeloid leukemia.

The J gene is TRBJ2-1, the V gene TRBV28, with TRBD2 matching 10 bases. V was pared by 8 bases and J by 8 bases, with 12 bases of the junction left unmatched. CDR1 and CDR2 from the germline V gene are MDHEN and SYDVKM. This CDR3 has 15 amino acids. The CDR3 is CASERESGGVDEQFF. DNA of the CDR3: TGTGCCAGCGAGAGGGAGAGCGGGGGGGTCGATGAGCAGTTCTTC. Full variable domain (remainder filled in from reference TRBV28 and TRBJ2-1): DVKVTQSSRYLVKRTGEKVFLECVQDMDHENMFWYRQDPGLGLRLIYFSYDVKMKEKGDIPEGYSVSREKKERFSLILESASTNQTSMYLCASERESGGVDEQFFGPGTRLTVL.

This clonotype occurred a few times. CDR3 DNA sequence: TGTGCCAGCAGCTCGTCGATGACTGGGACTCGATACGAGCAGTACTTC. As protein: CASSSSMTGTRYEQYF. The chain joins TRBV7-2 to TRBJ2-7; weak D call: TRBD2 (6 bases). The V gene's germline CDR1 is SGHTA and CDR2 FQGNSA. The CDR3 sequence is 16 residues long. V was clipped by 4 bases and J by 4 bases, with 20 bases between them.

This clonotype has ten or more counts. V usage is TRBV15 and J usage is TRBJ2-1; 7 bases are shared with TRBD1. Per the germline V gene, CDR1 is LNHNV and CDR2 is YYDKDF (reference sequence). CDR3 size: 15 residues. J gave up 6 bases and V 5 bases, and 10 bases lay outside the gene matches. CDR3 in amino acids: CATSLRDRLFNEQFF. The CDR3 DNA follows: TGTGCCACCAGCCTAAGGGACAGATTGTTCAATGAGCAGTTCTTC.

This clonotype came up a few times. The chain combines TRBV20-1 with TRBJ2-1; no reliable D call. Deletions cut 2 bases from V and 2 bases from J, with 16 bases between. CDR1 and CDR2 from the germline V gene are DFQATT and SNEGSKA (reference sequence). The CDR3 runs 16 residues. Written as DNA, the CDR3 is TGCAGTGCTAGATCCCTTCTAGATAGCCCCTACAATGAGCAGTTCTTC. Protein product: CSARSLLDSPYNEQFF.

The gene calls are TRBV12-3 or TRBV12-4 and TRBJ2-3; D remains ambiguous. CDR3 length: 14 residues. Trimming pared 3 bases from V and 2 bases from J, leaving 9 bases between. CDR3 nucleotides: TGTGCCAGCAGTTTTAACAGCGTCACAGATACGCAGTATTTT. It is translated as CASSFNSVTDTQYF.

A word on this clonotype: This may be a read error: a much more frequent sequence differs by one nucleotide. The V gene is TRBV27, the J gene TRBJ1-5; weak D call: TRBD1 (6 bases). Germline CDR1 and CDR2: MNHEY and SMNVEV (reference sequence). The length of the CDR3 is 15 residues. V was clipped by 7 bases and J by 3 bases, with 16 bases between them. In DNA form, the CDR3 reads TGTGCCAGCAATTGGGCAGGGGACCCCAATCAGCCCCAGCATTTT. Protein sequence: CASNWAGDPNQPQHF.

This clonotype was seen many times. J is TRBJ2-1 and V is TRBV7-2; D remains unclear. Germline V lookup: CDR1 SGHTA, CDR2 FQGNSA. The CDR3 contains 13 residues. V dropped 1 base and J dropped 7 bases, with 8 bases sitting between them. CDR3 protein: CASSLDSGNEQFF. DNA of the CDR3: TGTGCCAGCAGCTTAGACTCAGGAAATGAGCAGTTCTTC.

The rearrangement joins TRBV28 to TRBJ2-3; D is perhaps TRBD1 or TRBD2 (5 bases each). The CDR3 sequence is 15 residues long. Trimming pared 7 bases from V and 6 bases from J, leaving 20 bases between. The germline gives CDR1 MDHEN, CDR2 SYDVKM. The chain's CDR3 is CASITRARGSDTQYF. CDR3 sequence (DNA): TGTGCCAGCATTACCAGGGCCCGGGGTAGTGATACGCAGTATTTT.

In this sample, this clonotype turned up many times. The J gene is TRBJ2-1, the V gene TRBV20-1; either TRBD1 or TRBD2 may fit D (6 bases each). The CDR3 spans 14 residues. Trimming shortened V by 1 base and J by 7 bases, and 14 bases separated the two germline ends. Germline lookup yields CDR1 DFQATT and CDR2 SNEGSKA (reference sequence). The CDR3 is CSARVGGGRNEQFF. CDR3 sequence (DNA): TGCAGTGCTAGAGTAGGAGGGGGGAGGAATGAGCAGTTCTTC.

This clonotype was recorded only once. This chain joins TRBV10-3 and TRBJ2-5; possibly TRBD2 for D (6 bases). V gave up 2 bases and J gave up 4 bases, with 11 bases separating them. The CDR3 covers 14 residues. Germline CDR1 ENHRY, CDR2 SYGVKD. CDR3 in DNA: TGTGCCATCAGTGAGGGAGGAGGGCGAGAGACCCAGTACTTC. Its translation: CAISEGGGRETQYF.

The genes are TRBV7-1 and TRBJ1-2; the D gene is possibly TRBD1 (5 bases). Being an ORF, TRBV7-1 has a function that is uncertain. Trimming removed 7 bases at V and 4 bases at J, with 19 bases between. The CDR3 sequence is 15 residues long. The DNA of the CDR3 is TGTGCCAGCATCCCTGGGCAGGGAGGAGGCTATGGCTACACCTTC. Protein product: CASIPGQGGGYGYTF.

A word on this clonotype: Without the conserved terminal phenylalanine or tryptophan, this CDR3 likely stems from a read error. V and J are TRBV28 and TRBJ2-3, with D possibly matching TRBD2 (5 bases). CDR1 is MDHEN, CDR2 SYDVKM, per germline. The CDR3 is made up of 11 amino acids. The ends were cut back, 11 bases at V and 5 bases at J, with 11 bases in the middle. The chain's CDR3 is CAARRVDTQYL. The CDR3 nucleotides are TGTGCCGCCCGGCGGGTAGATACGCAGTATCTT.

This clonotype was observed many times. This rearrangement joins TRBV12-3 or TRBV12-4 to TRBJ2-1; D is uncertain. The length of the CDR3 is 14 residues. V was pared by 4 bases and J by 5 bases, with 12 bases between. The CDR3 sequence: CASSSDGQDNEQFF. The CDR3, as DNA: TGTGCCAGCAGTTCGGATGGCCAGGACAATGAGCAGTTCTTC.

The chain has TRBV5-1 and TRBJ2-7; D is unresolved. V was shortened by 7 bases and J by 2 bases, with 10 bases between the two germline ends. Germline V gives CDR1 SGHRS, CDR2 YFSETQ. This CDR3 region has 12 residues. CDR3 in amino acids: CASPPQAYEQYV. As DNA, the CDR3 is TGCGCCAGCCCCCCTCAGGCCTACGAGCAGTACGTC.